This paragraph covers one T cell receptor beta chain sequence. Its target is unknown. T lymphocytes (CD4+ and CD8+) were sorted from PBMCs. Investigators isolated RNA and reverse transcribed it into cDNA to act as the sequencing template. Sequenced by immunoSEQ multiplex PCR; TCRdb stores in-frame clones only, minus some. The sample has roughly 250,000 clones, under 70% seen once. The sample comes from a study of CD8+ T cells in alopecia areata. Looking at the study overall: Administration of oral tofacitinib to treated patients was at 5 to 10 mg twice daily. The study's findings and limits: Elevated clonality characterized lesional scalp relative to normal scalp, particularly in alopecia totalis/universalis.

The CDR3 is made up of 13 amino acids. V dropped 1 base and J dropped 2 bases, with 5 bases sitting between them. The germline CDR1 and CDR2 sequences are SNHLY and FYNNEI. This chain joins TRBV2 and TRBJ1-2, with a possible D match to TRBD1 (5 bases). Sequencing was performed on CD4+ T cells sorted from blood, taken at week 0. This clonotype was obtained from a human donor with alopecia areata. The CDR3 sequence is CASSEDRNYGYTF. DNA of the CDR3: TGTGCCAGCAGTGAAGACAGGAACTATGGCTACACCTTC.